The rows below give T cell receptor beta chains drawn from one sample of a study of blood T cell repertoires in COVID-19. The table came from immunoSEQ multiplex PCR; TCRdb's copy has only in-frame clones and leaves some out. This sample has 130,000 or so clones, with 80% to 85% found just once. Sequencing was done on a sample of peripheral blood. These receptors were collected from a man aged 30 to 45 with COVID-19, enrolled during active disease. Each CDR3 is given with its conserved first and last residue. The D gene is left open where the match is weak. Where a row states a size, it is once, few, many or the class of an expanded clone; other rows omit it.

abundance | d_gene | j_gene | v_gene | CDR3nt | CDR3aa
. | . | TRBJ2-5 | TRBV18 | TGTGCCAGCTCACAGGGGGACCAAGAGACCCAGTACTTC | CASSQGDQETQYF
. | . | TRBJ2-1 | TRBV28 | TGTGCCAGCAGTTCTGGGGGAGGGGGATCGTACAATGAGCAGTTCTTC | CASSSGGGGSYNEQFF
. | . | TRBJ2-2 | TRBV5-1 | TGCGCCAGCAGCTTGATGGACAGCAGCACCGGGGAGCTGTTTTTT | CASSLMDSSTGELFF
. | . | TRBJ2-7 | TRBV5-4 | TGTGCCAGCAGCCAACCCACAAGCTACGAGCAGTACTTC | CASSQPTSYEQYF
. | . | TRBJ2-3 | TRBV11-3 | TGTGCCAGCAGCTCGAGTTCAGATACGCAGTATTTT | CASSSSSDTQYF
. | . | TRBJ1-1 | TRBV11-3 | TGTGCCAGCAGCTTCAGCGGGCGCAGCACTGAAGCTTTCTTT | CASSFSGRSTEAFF
. | TRBD1 | TRBJ2-7 | TRBV2 | TGTGCCAGCAAAGGCAGAGGGGACAGGGCCTACGAGCAGTACTTC | CASKGRGDRAYEQYF
. | . | TRBJ1-6 | TRBV27 | TGTGCCAGCGGCACACGCGGGAATTCACCCCTCCACTTT | CASGTRGNSPLHF
. | . | TRBJ2-5 | TRBV2 | TGTGCCAGCAACCGTATCAGGGCTGTGAGTGAGACCCAGTACTTC | CASNRIRAVSETQYF
. | TRBD1 | TRBJ2-2 | TRBV9 | TGTGCCAGCAGCCTGCAGGGGGTGGCGGCGTTCGGGGAGCTGTTTTTT | CASSLQGVAAFGELFF
few | TRBD1 | TRBJ2-1 | TRBV27 | TGTGCCAGCAGTCACAGGGGCCTGAGCTCCTACAATGAGCAGTTCTTC | CASSHRGLSSYNEQFF
. | . | TRBJ2-5 | TRBV24-1 | TGTGCCACCGCCCTGGGGCTGGGGCGGGAGACCCAGTACTTC | CATALGLGRETQYF
. | . | TRBJ2-1 | TRBV4-1 | TGCGCCAGCAGTCGGCCCGGGAACCAGGACAGCAATGAGCAGTTCTTC | CASSRPGNQDSNEQFF
. | TRBD2 | TRBJ2-3 | TRBV30 | TGTGCCTGGAACCGACTAGCGGGGGGGGAAGATACGCAGTATTTT | CAWNRLAGGEDTQYF
. | . | TRBJ1-4 | TRBV6-5 | TGTGCCAGCAGGCCGCAGGGGAGCTCTAATGAAAAACTGTTTTTT | CASRPQGSSNEKLFF
. | . | TRBJ1-5 | TRBV28 | TGTGCCAGCAGTTTACTCCCGGGGAATAGCAATCAGCCCCAGCATTTT | CASSLLPGNSNQPQHF
. | . | TRBJ2-3 | TRBV18 | TGTGCCAGCTCACGGGACACGCGCACAGATACGCAGTATTTT | CASSRDTRTDTQYF
. | TRBD2 | TRBJ2-7 | TRBV30 | TGTGCCTCCTTCCGAGGACTAGCGGGAGGGCCCGGCGAGCAGTACTTC | CASFRGLAGGPGEQYF
. | TRBD2 | TRBJ2-3 | TRBV10-1 | TGCGCCAGCAGGGAAGGACTAGCGGGAGCAGATACGCAGTATTTT | CASREGLAGADTQYF
. | . | TRBJ2-2 | TRBV4-1 | TGCGCCAGCAGCCAAGGCTTTTCCGGGGGAACGAACACCGGGGAGCTGTTTTTT | CASSQGFSGGTNTGELFF
. | . | TRBJ1-3 | TRBV30 | TGTGCCTGGAGTGTACAACAGGGTGCTGGAAACACCATATATTTT | CAWSVQQGAGNTIYF
. | . | TRBJ1-1 | TRBV3-1/TRBV3-2 | TGTGCCAGCAGCCAAGGAGGGTCCACTGAAGCTTTCTTT | CASSQGGSTEAFF
. | . | TRBJ1-5 | TRBV29-1 | TGCAGCGTGCGCCAGGGCGCGGGGGGCAATCAGCCCCAGCATTTT | CSVRQGAGGNQPQHF
. | . | TRBJ1-1 | TRBV29-1 | TGCAGCGTTGCATTACACATGAACACTGAAGCTTTCTTT | CSVALHMNTEAFF
. | TRBD1 | TRBJ2-7 | TRBV6-5 | TGTGCCAGCAGTTACCCGAGGACAGGGCCCGGCTACGAGCAGTACTTC | CASSYPRTGPGYEQYF
. | TRBD2 | TRBJ2-1 | TRBV6-4 | TGTGCCAGCAGTGTAGGTCAAGCGGGGGATGAGCAGTTCTTC | CASSVGQAGDEQFF
. | TRBD1 | TRBJ2-5 | TRBV18 | TGTGCCAGCTCGCCGACAGGGGGCAAAGAGACCCAGTACTTC | CASSPTGGKETQYF
. | . | TRBJ2-3 | TRBV28 | TGTGCCAGCATGGGACAAGATACGCAGTATTTT | CASMGQDTQYF
few | . | TRBJ1-3 | TRBV7-9 | TGTGCCAGCAGCGACCGCAGGGCAGGGTTTGGAAACACCATATATTTT | CASSDRRAGFGNTIYF
. | . | TRBJ2-7 | TRBV12-5 | TGTGCTAGACAGGTGCTACACGAGCAGTACTTC | CARQVLHEQYF
. | . | TRBJ2-1 | TRBV13 | TGTGCCAGCAGCTTCGGGACAACAGACAATGAGCAGTTCTTC | CASSFGTTDNEQFF
once | . | TRBJ2-1 | TRBV10-2 | TGCGCCAGCAGTGTAACTGGCACTAGGAATGAGCAGTTCTTC | CASSVTGTRNEQFF
many | . | TRBJ2-1 | TRBV11-2 | TGTGCCAGCAGCTTAGCCCCCTTCTTGCAGTTCTTC | CASSLAPFLQFF
. | . | TRBJ1-2 | TRBV4-2 | TGTGCCAGCAGCCAAGATCGTGGCGGGGCCCCCGCTAACTATGGCTACACCTTC | CASSQDRGGAPANYGYTF
. | . | TRBJ1-5 | TRBV19 | TGTGCCAGTAGTATAGAGGGCTCTCTCGGCAATCAGCCCCAGCATTTT | CASSIEGSLGNQPQHF
. | TRBD2 | TRBJ2-7 | TRBV28 | TGTGCCAGCAGTTTAACCTCCGGGACTAGAGAGAGAGAGCAGTACTTC | CASSLTSGTREREQYF
. | TRBD2 | TRBJ2-1 | TRBV28 | TGTGCCAGCATCCCCTGGGCGGGGGTTTCCTACAATGAGCAGTTCTTC | CASIPWAGVSYNEQFF
. | TRBD1 | TRBJ2-7 | TRBV13 | TGTGCCAGCAGCATCCGGGACAGGGGGCTAGAGGCCTACGAGCAGTACTTC | CASSIRDRGLEAYEQYF
medium-sized | TRBD2 | TRBJ2-3 | TRBV14 | TGTGCCAGCAGCCAATTTGGACGGGAGGCCGGCACAGATACGCAGTATTTT | CASSQFGREAGTDTQYF
. | . | TRBJ2-5 | TRBV27 | TGTGCCAGCAGTGAATTACAGGCGGAGACCCAGTACTTC | CASSELQAETQYF
. | . | TRBJ2-1 | TRBV19 | TGTGCCAGTAGTATGGGTGGAGGGCTCAATGAGCAGTTCTTC | CASSMGGGLNEQFF
. | . | TRBJ1-1 | TRBV9 | TGTGCCAGCAGCGTAGAGGGGGGGCGAACTGAAGCTTTCTTT | CASSVEGGRTEAFF
. | TRBD1 | TRBJ1-2 | TRBV28 | TGTGCCAGCAGTTTCACAGGGGGCAGAGGGTATGGCTACACCTTC | CASSFTGGRGYGYTF
. | . | TRBJ1-1 | TRBV11-2 | TGTGCCAGCAGCCCTAACCCGAACACTGAAGCTTTCTTT | CASSPNPNTEAFF
. | TRBD1 | TRBJ1-1 | TRBV5-6 | TGTGCCAGCAGCTCAAATGGACAGGGGAACACTGAAGCTTTCTTT | CASSSNGQGNTEAFF
. | TRBD1 | TRBJ1-1 | TRBV11-2 | TGTGCCAGCAGCCGGGACAGGCAGGCTTTCTTT | CASSRDRQAFF
once | . | TRBJ2-3 | TRBV4-2 | TGTGCCAGCAGCCAAGACTTCCGAGGCCCAGATACGCAGTATTTT | CASSQDFRGPDTQYF
. | . | TRBJ1-3 | TRBV30 | TGTGCCTGGAATAAGGGGGACTCTGGAAACACCATATATTTT | CAWNKGDSGNTIYF
. | . | TRBJ2-7 | TRBV5-1 | TGCGCCAGCAGCTTGGTGTTCTTCGAGCAGTACTTC | CASSLVFFEQYF
. | . | TRBJ2-1 | TRBV30 | TGTGCCTGGGCCACACCTTACAATGAGCAGTTCTTC | CAWATPYNEQFF
. | . | TRBJ1-1 | TRBV28 | TGTGCCAGCAGCCTTCGATGGGCCGAAGCTTTCTTT | CASSLRWAEAFF
. | TRBD1 | TRBJ2-7 | TRBV18 | TGTGCCAGCTCACCACCAACAGGGGCCTACGCAAAGTACTTC | CASSPPTGAYAKYF
once | TRBD1 | TRBJ1-1 | TRBV11-2 | TGTGCCAGCAGCCTCGCGGGGCAACAGGGGACTGAAGCTTTCTTT | CASSLAGQQGTEAFF
. | . | TRBJ1-1 | TRBV4-2 | TGTGCCAGCAGCACGGTCGGTAGTTTGGAAGCTTTCTTT | CASSTVGSLEAFF